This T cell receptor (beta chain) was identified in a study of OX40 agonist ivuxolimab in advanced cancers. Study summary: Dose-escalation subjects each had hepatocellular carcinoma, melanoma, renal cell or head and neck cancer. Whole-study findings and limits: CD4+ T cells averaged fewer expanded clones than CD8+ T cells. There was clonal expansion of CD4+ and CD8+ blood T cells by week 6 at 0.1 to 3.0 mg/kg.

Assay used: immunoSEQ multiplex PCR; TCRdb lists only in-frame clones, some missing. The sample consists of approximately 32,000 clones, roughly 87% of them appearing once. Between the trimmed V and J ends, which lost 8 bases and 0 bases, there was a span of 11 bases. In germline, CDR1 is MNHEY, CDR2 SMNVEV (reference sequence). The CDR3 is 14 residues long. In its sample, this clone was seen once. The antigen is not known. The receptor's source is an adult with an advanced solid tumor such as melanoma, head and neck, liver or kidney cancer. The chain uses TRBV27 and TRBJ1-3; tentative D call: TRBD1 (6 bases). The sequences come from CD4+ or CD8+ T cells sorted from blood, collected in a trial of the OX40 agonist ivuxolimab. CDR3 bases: TGTGCCAGCGGGGGAGGGGGCTCTGGAAACACCATATATTTT. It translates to CASGGGGSGNTIYF.